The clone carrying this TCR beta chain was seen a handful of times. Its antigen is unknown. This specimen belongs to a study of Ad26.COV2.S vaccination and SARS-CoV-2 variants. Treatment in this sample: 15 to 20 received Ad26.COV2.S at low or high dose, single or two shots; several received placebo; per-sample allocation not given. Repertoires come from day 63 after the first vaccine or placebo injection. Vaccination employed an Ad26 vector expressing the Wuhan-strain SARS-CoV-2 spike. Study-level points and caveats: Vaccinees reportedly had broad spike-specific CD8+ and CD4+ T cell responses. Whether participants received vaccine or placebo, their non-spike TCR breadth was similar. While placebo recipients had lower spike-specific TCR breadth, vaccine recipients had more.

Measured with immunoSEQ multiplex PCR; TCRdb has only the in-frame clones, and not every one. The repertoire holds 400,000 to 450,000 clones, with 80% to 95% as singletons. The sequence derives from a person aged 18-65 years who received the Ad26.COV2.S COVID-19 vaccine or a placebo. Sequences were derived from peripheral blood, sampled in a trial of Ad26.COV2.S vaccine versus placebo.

CDR3 DNA sequence: TGTGCCAGCAGGGCCAGCGGTAGCGGGAGTCGAGAGACCCAGTACTTC. It specifies CASRASGSGSRETQYF. The rearrangement joins TRBV14 to TRBJ2-5, with 9 bases aligning to TRBD2. Germline values: CDR1 SGHDN, CDR2 FVKESK. Trimming took 6 bases from V and 4 from J; bases not matched to a gene: 12. CDR3 length equals 16 residues.